Described below is a single T cell receptor (beta chain) sequence and its context. The data were obtained in a study of T-cell reconstitution after alpha-beta-depleted transplantation in children. CDR3 size: 14 residues. Trimming left V 2 bases short and J 7 bases short, with 14 bases between. Germline-derived CDR1 and CDR2 are MNHNS and SASEGT. Unique molecular identifiers were incorporated during preparation of the TCRbeta library. One entry per CDR3 protein results from TCRdb running MiXCR on the PCR reads. Of 250,000 to 300,000 distinct CDR3 sequences listed, about a tenth are singletons. The V call is TRBV6-1, the J call TRBJ1-2; a weak D match, TRBD1 (5 bases). The TCR was taken from a human donor who donated a stem cell graft to a child with SCID. The source was PBMCs from the stem cell graft donor, collected from the stem cell graft. The CDR3 protein is CASSESNGAGGYTF. Written as DNA, the CDR3 is TGTGCCAGCAGTGAATCGAACGGGGCTGGTGGCTACACCTTC.